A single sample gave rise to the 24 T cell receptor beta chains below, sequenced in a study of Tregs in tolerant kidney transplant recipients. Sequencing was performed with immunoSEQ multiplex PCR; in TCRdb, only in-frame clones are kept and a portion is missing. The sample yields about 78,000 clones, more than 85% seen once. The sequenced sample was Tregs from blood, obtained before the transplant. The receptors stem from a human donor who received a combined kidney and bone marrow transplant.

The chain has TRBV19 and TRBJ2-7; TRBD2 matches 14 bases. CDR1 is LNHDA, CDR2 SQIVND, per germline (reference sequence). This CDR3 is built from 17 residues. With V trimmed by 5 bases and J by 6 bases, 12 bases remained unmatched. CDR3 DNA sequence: TGTGCCAGTAGTCCTGTTGGACTAGCGGGAGGCCGAGGCGAGCAGTACTTC. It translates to CASSPVGLAGGRGEQYF.

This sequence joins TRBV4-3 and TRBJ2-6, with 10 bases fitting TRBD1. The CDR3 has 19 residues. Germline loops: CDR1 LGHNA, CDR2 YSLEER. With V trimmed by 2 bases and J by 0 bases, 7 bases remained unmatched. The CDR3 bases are TGCGCCAGCAGCCAACTTCCGGGACAGGGGAGCTCTGGGGCCAACGTCCTGACTTTC. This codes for CASSQLPGQGSSGANVLTF.

The CDR3 region is CSVKQVEAFF. In DNA form, the CDR3 reads TGCAGCGTTAAACAGGTTGAAGCTTTCTTT. V is TRBV29-1 and J is TRBJ1-1; possibly TRBD1 for D (5 bases). The CDR3 has 10 residues. Germline CDR1 reads SQVTM; CDR2 reads ANQGSEA. Deletions cut 5 bases from V and 7 bases from J, with 8 bases between. Full variable domain (outside the CDR3, taken from reference TRBV29-1 and TRBJ1-1): SAVISQKPSRDICQRGTSLTIQCQVDSQVTMMFWYRQQPGQSLTLIATANQGSEATYESGFVIDKFPISRPNLTFSTLTVSNMSPEDSSIYLCSVKQVEAFFGQGTRLTVV.

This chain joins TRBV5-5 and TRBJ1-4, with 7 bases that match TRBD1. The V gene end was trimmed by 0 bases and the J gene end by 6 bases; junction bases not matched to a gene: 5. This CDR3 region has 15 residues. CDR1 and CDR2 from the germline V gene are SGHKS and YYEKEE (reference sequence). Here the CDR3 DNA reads TGTGCCAGCAGCTTGGAAGGGACAGCTTATGAAAAACTGTTTTTT. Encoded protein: CASSLEGTAYEKLFF.

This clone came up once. This CDR3 is CASSTPRGTDTQYF. The CDR3 nucleotides read TGTGCCAGCAGTACGCCCAGGGGCACAGATACGCAGTATTTT. The chain links TRBV7-9 to TRBJ2-3, with D tentatively TRBD1 (5 bases). The V gene lost 6 bases and the J gene lost 1 base, with 11 bases spanning the gap. CDR1 is SEHNR, CDR2 FQNEAQ, per germline (reference sequence). This CDR3 has 14 residues.

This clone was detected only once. CDR3 protein: CASSGGGEAFF. CDR3 in DNA: TGTGCCAGCAGCGGCGGAGGGGAAGCTTTCTTT. The rearrangement uses TRBV5-4 and TRBJ1-1; D gene unclear. Trimming removed 4 bases at V and 8 bases at J, with 9 bases between. Germline CDR1 SGHNT, CDR2 YYREEE (reference sequence). This CDR3 comprises 11 residues.

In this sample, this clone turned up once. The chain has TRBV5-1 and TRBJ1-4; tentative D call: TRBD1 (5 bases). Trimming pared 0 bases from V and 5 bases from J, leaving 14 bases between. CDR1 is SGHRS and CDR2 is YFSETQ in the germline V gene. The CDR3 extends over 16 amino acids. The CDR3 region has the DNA TGCGCCAGCAGCTTGGCTGGAGGGGCAGAAAATGAAAAACTGTTTTTT. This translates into CASSLAGGAENEKLFF.

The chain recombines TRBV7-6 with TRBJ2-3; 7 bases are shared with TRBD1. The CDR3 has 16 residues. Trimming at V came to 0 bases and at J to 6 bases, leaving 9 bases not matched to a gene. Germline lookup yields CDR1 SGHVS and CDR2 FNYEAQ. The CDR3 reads CASSLALGTAGDTQYF. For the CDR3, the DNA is TGTGCCAGCAGCTTAGCGCTCGGGACAGCCGGCGATACGCAGTATTTT.

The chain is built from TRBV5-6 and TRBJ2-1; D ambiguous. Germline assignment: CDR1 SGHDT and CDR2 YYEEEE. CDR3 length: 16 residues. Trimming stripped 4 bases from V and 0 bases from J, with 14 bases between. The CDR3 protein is CASSPDQLSSYNEQFF. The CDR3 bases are TGTGCCAGCAGCCCGGACCAATTAAGCTCCTACAATGAGCAGTTCTTC.

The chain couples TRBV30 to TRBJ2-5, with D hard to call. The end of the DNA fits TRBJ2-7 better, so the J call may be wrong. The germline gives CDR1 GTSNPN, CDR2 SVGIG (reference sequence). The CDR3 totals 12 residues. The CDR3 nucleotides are TGTGCCTGGACTCGCAACTCCTACGAGCAGTACTTC. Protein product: CAWTRNSYEQYF.

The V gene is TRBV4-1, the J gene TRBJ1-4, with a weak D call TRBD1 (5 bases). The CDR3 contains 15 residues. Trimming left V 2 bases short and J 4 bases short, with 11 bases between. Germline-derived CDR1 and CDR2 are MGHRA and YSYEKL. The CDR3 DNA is TGCGCCAGCAGCCAAAGGGGAGGGGATAATGAAAAACTGTTTTTT. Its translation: CASSQRGGDNEKLFF.

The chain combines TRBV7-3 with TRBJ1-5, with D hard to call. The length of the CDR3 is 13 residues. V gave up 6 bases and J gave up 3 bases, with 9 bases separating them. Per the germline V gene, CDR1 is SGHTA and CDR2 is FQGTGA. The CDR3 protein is CASSRVPNQPQHF. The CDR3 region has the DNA TGTGCCAGCAGTCGCGTGCCCAATCAGCCCCAGCATTTT.

DNA of the CDR3: TGCGCCAGCAGCTTGAACGGACAGGGGAGCAATCAGCCCCAGCATTTT. Translated, it gives CASSLNGQGSNQPQHF. The rearrangement links TRBV5-1 to TRBJ1-5; 9 bases align to TRBD1. V lost 1 base and J lost 1; bases outside the gene matches: 3. Germline CDR1 is SGHRS and CDR2 is YFSETQ. This CDR3 spans 16 amino acids.

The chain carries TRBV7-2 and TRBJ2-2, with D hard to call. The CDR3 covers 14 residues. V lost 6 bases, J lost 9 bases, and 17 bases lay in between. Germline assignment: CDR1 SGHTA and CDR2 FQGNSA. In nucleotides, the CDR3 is TGTGCCAGCAGTCTAGGAAGAGCACTCAGGGAGCTGTTTTTT. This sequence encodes CASSLGRALRELFF.

CDR3 in DNA: TGTGCCAGCAGCTTAGAGGTTGCCAACGTCCTGACTTTC. It translates to CASSLEVANVLTF. V gene TRBV7-9 combines with J gene TRBJ2-6; unclear D gene. Deletions cut 1 base from V and 7 bases from J, with 5 bases between. Germline V gene sequence: CDR1 SEHNR, CDR2 FQNEAQ (reference sequence). The CDR3 sequence is 13 residues long.

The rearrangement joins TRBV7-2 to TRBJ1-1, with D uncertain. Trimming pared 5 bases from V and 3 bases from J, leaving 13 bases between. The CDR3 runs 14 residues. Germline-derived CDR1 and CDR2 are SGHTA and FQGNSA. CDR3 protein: CASSPMIWDTEAFF. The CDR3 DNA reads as TGTGCCAGCAGCCCTATGATTTGGGACACTGAAGCTTTCTTT.

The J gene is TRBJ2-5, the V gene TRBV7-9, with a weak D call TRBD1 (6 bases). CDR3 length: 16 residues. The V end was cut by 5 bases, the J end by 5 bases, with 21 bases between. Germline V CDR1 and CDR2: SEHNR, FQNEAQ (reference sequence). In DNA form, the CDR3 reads TGTGCCAGCAGCGCGTCCGGGACATTGTCTCGGGAGACCCAGTACTTC. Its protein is CASSASGTLSRETQYF.

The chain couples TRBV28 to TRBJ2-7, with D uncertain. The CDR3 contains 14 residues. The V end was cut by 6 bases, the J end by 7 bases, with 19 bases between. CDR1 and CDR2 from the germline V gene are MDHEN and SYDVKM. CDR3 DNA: TGTGCCAGCAGCCCCTCCGGTGGGATCCTTGAGCAGTACTTC. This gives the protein CASSPSGGILEQYF. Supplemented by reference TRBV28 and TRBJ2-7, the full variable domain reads DVKVTQSSRYLVKRTGEKVFLECVQDMDHENMFWYRQDPGLGLRLIYFSYDVKMKEKGDIPEGYSVSREKKERFSLILESASTNQTSMYLCASSPSGGILEQYFGPGTRLTVT.

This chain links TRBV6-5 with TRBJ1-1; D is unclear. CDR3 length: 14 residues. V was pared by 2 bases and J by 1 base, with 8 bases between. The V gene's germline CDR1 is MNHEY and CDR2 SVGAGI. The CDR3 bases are TGTGCCAGCAGTTACCACAGCCCGAACACTGAAGCTTTCTTT. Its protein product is CASSYHSPNTEAFF.

This chain's CDR3 is CAWSVRGTSGHEQYF. CDR3 nucleotide sequence: TGTGCCTGGAGTGTCCGCGGGACTAGCGGGCACGAGCAGTACTTC. This rearrangement joins TRBV30 to TRBJ2-7; 12 bases line up with TRBD2. The CDR3 spans 15 residues. The J segment lost 5 bases and the V segment lost 0 bases, leaving 5 bases of the junction unmatched. Germline CDR1 reads GTSNPN; CDR2 reads SVGIG (reference sequence).

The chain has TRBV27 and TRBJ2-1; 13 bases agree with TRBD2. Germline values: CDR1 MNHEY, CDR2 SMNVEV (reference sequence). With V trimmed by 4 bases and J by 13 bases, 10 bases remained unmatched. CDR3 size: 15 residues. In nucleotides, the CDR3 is TGTGCCAGCAGTTCTCAAGGACTAGCGGGGGAGACCCAGTTCTTC. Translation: CASSSQGLAGETQFF.

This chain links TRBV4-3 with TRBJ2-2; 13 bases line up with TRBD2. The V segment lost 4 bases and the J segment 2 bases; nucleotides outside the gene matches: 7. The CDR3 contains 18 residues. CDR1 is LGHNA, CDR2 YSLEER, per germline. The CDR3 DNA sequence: TGCGCCAGCAGCCGAGGGACTAGCGGGAAAACAAACACCGGGGAGCTGTTTTTT. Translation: CASSRGTSGKTNTGELFF.

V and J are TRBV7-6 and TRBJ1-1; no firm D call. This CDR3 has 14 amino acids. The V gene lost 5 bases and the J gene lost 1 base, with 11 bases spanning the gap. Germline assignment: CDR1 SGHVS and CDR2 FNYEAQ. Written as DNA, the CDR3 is TGTGCCAGCAGCCCCGGGCCAACGAACACTGAAGCTTTCTTT. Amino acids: CASSPGPTNTEAFF. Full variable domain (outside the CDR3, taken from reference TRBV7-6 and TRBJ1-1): GAGVSQSPRYKVTKRGQDVALRCDPISGHVSLYWYRQALGQGPEFLTYFNYEAQQDKSGLPNDRFSAERPEGSISTLTIQRTEQRDSAMYRCASSPGPTNTEAFFGQGTRLTVV.

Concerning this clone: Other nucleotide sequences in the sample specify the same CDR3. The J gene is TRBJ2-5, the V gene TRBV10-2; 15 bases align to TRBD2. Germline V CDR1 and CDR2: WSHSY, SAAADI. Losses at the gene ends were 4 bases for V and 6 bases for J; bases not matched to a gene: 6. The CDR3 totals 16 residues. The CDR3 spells CASSGGLAGGSKTQYF. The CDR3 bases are TGCGCCAGCAGTGGGGGACTAGCGGGAGGTTCGAAGACCCAGTACTTC.